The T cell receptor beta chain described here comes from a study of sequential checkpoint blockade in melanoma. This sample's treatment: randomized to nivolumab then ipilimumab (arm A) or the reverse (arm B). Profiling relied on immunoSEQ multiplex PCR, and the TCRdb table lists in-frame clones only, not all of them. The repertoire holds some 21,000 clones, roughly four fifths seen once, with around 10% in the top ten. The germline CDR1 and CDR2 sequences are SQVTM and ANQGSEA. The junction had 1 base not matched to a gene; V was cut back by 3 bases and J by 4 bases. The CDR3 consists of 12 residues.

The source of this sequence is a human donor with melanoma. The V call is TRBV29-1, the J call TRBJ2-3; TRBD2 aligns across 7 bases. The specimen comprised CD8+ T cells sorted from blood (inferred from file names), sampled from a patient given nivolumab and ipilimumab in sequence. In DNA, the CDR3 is TGCAGCGTTGATGGGGGGGCAGATACGCAGTATTTT. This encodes CSVDGGADTQYF.